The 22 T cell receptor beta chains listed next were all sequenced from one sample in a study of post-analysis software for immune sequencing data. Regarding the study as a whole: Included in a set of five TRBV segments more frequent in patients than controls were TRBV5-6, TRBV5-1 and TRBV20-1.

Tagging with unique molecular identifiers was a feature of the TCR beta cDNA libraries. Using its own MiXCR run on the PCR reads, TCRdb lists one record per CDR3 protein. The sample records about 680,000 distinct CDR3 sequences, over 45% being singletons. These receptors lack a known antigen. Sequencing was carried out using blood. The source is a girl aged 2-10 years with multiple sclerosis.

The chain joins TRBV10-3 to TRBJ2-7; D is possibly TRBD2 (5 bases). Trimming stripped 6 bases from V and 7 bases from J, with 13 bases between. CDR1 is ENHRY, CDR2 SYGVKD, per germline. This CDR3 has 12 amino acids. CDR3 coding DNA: TGTGCCATCAGCGATGGGAGTATGGAGCAGTACTTC. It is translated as CAISDGSMEQYF.

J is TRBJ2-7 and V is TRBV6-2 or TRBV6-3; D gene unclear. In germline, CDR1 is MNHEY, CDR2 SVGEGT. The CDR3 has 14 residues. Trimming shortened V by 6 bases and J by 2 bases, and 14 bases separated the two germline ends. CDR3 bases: TGTGCCAGCAGGCAGGACGTTGGGGCCTACGAGCAGTACTTC. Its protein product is CASRQDVGAYEQYF.

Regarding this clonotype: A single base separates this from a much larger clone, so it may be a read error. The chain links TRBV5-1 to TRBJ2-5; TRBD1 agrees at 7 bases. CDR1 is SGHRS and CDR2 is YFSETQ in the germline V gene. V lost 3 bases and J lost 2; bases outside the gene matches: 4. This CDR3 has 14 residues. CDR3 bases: TGCGCCAGCAGCTGGGCCAGGGGGCAAGAGACCCAGTACTTC. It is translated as CASSWARGQETQYF.

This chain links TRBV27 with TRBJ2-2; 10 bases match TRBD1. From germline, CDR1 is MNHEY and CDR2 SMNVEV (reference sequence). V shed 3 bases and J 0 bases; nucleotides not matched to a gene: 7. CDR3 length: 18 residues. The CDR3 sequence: CASSFTGTGDPNTGELFF. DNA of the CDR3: TGTGCCAGCAGTTTTACCGGGACAGGGGACCCGAACACCGGGGAGCTGTTTTTT.

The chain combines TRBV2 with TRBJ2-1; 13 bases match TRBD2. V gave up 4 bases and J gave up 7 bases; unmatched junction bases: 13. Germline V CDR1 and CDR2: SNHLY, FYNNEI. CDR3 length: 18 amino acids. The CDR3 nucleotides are TGTGCCAGCAGTGGGACTAGCGGGAGTCAAAGGGGATGGAATGAGCAGTTCTTC. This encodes CASSGTSGSQRGWNEQFF.

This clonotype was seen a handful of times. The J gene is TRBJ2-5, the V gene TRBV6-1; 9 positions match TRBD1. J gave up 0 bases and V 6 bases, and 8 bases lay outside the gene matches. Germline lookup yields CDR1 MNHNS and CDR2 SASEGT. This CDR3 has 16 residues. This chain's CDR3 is CASSERDRAYQETQYF. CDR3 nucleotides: TGTGCCAGCAGCGAACGGGACAGGGCGTACCAAGAGACCCAGTACTTC.

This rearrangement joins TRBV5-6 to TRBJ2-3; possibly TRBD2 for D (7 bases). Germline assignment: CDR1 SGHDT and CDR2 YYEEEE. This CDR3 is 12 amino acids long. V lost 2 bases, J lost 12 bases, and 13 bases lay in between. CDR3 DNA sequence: TGTGCCAGCAGCTTCCAGGGAGGGGGACAGTATTTT. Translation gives CASSFQGGGQYF.

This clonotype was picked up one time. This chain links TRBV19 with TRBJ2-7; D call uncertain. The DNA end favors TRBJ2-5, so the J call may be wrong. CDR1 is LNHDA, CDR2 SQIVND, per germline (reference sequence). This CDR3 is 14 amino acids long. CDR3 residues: CASSIAALDGTQYF. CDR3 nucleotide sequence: TGTGCCAGTAGTATTGCGGCCCTAGACGGGACCCAGTACTTC.

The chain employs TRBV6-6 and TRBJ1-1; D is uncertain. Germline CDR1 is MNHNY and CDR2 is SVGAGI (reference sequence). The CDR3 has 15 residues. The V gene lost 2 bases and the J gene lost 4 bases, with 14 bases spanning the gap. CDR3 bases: TGTGCCAGCAGTTACGGCCACGGGAGTAGCACTGAAGCTTTCTTT. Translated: CASSYGHGSSTEAFF.

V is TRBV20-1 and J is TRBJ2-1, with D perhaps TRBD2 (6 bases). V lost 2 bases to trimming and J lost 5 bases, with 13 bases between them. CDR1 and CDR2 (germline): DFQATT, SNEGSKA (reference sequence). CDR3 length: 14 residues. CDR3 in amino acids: CSARLTGAHNEQFF. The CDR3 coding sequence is TGCAGTGCTAGACTGACGGGAGCCCACAATGAGCAGTTCTTC.

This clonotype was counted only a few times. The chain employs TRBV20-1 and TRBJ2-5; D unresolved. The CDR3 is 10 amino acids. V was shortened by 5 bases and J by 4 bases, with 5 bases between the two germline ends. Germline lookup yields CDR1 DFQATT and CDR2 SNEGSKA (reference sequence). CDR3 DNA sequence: TGCAGTGCTGTAATAGAGACCCAGTACTTC. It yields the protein CSAVIETQYF.

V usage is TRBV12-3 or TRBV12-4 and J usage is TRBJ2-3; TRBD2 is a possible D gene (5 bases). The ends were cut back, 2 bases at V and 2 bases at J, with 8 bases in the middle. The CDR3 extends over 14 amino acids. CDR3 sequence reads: CASSLRDPTDTQYF. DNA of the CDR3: TGTGCCAGCAGTTTACGGGATCCCACAGATACGCAGTATTTT.

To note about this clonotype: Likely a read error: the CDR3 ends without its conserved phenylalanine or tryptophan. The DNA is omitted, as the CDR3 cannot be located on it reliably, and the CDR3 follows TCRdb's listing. The CDR3 sequence: CASSSTGIKRPSTS. V usage is TRBV7-3 and J usage is TRBJ2-5. The CDR3 contains 14 residues when both ends are counted. Germline CDR1 is SGHTA and CDR2 is FQGTGA.

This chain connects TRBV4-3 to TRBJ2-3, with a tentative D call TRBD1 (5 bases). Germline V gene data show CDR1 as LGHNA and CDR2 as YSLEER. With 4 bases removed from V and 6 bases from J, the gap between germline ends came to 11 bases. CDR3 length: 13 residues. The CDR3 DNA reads TGCGCCAGCAGCCGGCAGGGCATGGATACGCAGTATTTT. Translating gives CASSRQGMDTQYF.

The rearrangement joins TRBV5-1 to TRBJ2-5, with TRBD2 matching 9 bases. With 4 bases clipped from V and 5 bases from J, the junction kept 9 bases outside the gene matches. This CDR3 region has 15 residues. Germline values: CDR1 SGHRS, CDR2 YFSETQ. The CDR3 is CASSPAGGLPETQYF. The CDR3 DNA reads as TGCGCCAGCAGCCCAGCGGGGGGCCTTCCCGAGACCCAGTACTTC. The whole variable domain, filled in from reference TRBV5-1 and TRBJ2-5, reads KAGVTQTPRYLIKTRGQQVTLSCSPISGHRSVSWYQQTPGQGLQFLFEYFSETQRNKGNFPGRFSGRQFSNSRSEMNVSTLELGDSALYLCASSPAGGLPETQYFGPGTRLLVL.

DNA of the CDR3: TGTGCCAGCAGCTACAAACTAGCGAGCTCCACCGGGGAGCTGTTTTTT. Protein product: CASSYKLASSTGELFF. The chain joins TRBV7-2 to TRBJ2-2, with 7 positions matching TRBD2. Germline CDR1 and CDR2: SGHTA and FQGNSA. This CDR3 contains 16 residues. Trimming cost V 4 bases and J 4 bases; bases outside gene matches: 9.

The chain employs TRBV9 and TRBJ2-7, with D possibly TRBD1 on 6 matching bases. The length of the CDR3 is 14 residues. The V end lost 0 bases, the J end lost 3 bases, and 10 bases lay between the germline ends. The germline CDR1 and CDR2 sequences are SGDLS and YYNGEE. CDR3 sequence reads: CASSVGTASYEQYF. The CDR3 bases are TGTGCCAGCAGCGTAGGGACAGCGAGCTACGAGCAGTACTTC.

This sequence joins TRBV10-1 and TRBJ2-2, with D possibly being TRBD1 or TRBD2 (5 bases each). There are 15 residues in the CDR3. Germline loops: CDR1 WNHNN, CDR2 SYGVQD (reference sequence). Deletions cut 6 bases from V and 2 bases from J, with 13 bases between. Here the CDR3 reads CASSAGTDNTGELFF. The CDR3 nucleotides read TGCGCCAGCAGCGCCGGGACCGATAACACCGGGGAGCTGTTTTTT.

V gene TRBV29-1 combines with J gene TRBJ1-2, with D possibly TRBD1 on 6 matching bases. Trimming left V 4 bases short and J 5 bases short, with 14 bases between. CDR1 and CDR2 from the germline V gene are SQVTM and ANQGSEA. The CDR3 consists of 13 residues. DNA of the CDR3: TGCAGCGTTGGCGAGGACAGTCGATATGGCTACACCTTC. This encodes CSVGEDSRYGYTF.

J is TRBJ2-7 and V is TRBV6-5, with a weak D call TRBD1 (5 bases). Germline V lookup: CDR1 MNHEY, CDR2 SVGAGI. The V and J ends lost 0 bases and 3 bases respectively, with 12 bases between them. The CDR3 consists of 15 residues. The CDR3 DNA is TGTGCCAGCAGTTACTCGAATTACGGACACTACGAGCAGTACTTC. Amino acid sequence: CASSYSNYGHYEQYF.

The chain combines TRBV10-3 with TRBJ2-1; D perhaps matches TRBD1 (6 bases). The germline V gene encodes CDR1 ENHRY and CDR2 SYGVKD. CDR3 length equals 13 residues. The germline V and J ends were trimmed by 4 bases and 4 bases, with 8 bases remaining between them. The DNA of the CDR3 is TGTGCCATCAGTGTGACAGGTTACAATGAGCAGTTCTTC. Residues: CAISVTGYNEQFF.

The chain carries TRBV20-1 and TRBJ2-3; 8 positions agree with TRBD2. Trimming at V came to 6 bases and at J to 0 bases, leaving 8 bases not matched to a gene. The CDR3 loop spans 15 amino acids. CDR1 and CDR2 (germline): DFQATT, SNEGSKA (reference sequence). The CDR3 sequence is CSAGSLADSTDTQYF. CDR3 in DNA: TGCAGTGCAGGATCACTAGCGGATAGCACAGATACGCAGTATTTT.